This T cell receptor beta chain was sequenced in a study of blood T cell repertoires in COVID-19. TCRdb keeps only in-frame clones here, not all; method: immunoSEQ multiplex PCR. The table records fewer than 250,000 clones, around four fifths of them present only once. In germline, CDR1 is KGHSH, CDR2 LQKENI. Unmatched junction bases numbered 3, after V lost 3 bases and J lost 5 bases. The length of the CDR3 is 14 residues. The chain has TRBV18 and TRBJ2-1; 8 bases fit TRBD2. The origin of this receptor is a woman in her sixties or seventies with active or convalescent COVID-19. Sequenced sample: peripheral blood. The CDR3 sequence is CASSPGLGDNEQFF. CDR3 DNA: TGTGCCAGCTCACCGGGACTAGGTGACAATGAGCAGTTCTTC.